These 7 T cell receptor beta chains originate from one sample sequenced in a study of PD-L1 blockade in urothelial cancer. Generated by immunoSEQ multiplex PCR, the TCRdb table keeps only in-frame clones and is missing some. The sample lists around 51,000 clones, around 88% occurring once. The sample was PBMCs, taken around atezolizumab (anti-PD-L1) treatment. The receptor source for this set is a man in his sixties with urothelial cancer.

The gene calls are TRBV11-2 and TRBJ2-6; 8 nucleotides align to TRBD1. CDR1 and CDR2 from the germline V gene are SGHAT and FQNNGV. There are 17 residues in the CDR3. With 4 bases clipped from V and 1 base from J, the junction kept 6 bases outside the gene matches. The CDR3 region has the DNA TGTGCCAGCAGCTCCTGGGGACAGGAGTCTGGGGCCAACGTCCTGACTTTC. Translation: CASSSWGQESGANVLTF.

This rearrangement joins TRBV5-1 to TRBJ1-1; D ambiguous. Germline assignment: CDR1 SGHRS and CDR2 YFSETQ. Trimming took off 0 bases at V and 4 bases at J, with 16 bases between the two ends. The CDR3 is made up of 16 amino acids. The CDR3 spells CASSLGHLVTSTEAFF. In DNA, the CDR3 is TGCGCCAGCAGCTTGGGCCACCTGGTTACGAGCACTGAAGCTTTCTTT.

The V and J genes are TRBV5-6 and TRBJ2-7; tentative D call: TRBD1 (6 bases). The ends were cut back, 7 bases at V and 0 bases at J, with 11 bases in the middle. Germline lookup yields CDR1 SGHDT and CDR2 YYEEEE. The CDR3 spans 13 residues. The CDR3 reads CASGRDTSYEQYF. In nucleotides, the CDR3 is TGTGCCAGCGGTAGGGACACCTCCTACGAGCAGTACTTC.

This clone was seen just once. CDR3 DNA: TGTGCCAGCAGCTTAGATGGGACAGGGGGCTTTGAGCAGTTCTTC. Residues: CASSLDGTGGFEQFF. The chain has TRBV7-3 and TRBJ2-1, with TRBD1 matching 12 bases. This CDR3 has 15 residues. Trimming cost V 2 bases and J 9 bases; bases outside gene matches: 5. CDR1 SGHTA and CDR2 FQGTGA come from the germline V gene.

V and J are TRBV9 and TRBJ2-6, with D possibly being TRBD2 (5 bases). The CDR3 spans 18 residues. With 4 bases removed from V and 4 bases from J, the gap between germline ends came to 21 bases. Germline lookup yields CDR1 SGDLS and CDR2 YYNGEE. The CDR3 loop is CASSPRGDSWTGANVLTF. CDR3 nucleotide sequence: TGTGCCAGCAGCCCCCGGGGAGATTCTTGGACGGGGGCCAACGTCCTGACTTTC. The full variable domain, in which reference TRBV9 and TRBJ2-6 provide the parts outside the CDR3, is DSGVTQTPKHLITATGQRVTLRCSPRSGDLSVYWYQQSLDQGLQFLIQYYNGEERAKGNILERFSAQQFPDLHSELNLSSLELGDSALYFCASSPRGDSWTGANVLTFGAGSRLTVL.

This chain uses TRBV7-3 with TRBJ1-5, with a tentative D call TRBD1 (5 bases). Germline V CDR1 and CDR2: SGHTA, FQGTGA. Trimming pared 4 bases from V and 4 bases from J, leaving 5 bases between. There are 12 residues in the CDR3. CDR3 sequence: CASSSGNQPQHF. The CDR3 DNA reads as TGTGCCAGCAGCTCAGGGAATCAGCCCCAGCATTTT. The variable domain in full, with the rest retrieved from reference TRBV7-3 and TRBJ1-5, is GAGVSQTPSNKVTEKGKYVELRCDPISGHTALYWYRQSLGQGPEFLIYFQGTGAADDSGLPNDRFFAVRPEGSVSTLKIQRTERGDSAVYLCASSSGNQPQHFGDGTRLSIL.

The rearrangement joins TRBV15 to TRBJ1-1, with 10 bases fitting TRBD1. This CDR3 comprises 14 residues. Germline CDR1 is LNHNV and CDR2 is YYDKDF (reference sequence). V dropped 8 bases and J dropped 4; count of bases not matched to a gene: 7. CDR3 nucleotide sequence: TGTGCCACCCACCGGGACAGGGGACCCACTGAAGCTTTCTTT. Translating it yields CATHRDRGPTEAFF.